These 2 T cell receptor beta chains came from one sample sequenced in a study of shared clonotypes between healthy human individuals. Measured with immunoSEQ multiplex PCR; TCRdb has only the in-frame clones, and not every one. The sample has about 650,000 clones; 95% are singletons. The naive CD8 fraction comprised CD45RO-negative cells positively selected for CCR7 and excluded terminally differentiated effector memory CD45RA+ cells. The specimen sequenced was naive CD8+ T cells sorted from blood. These receptors were taken from a young woman in good health.

The genes are TRBV9 and TRBJ1-2; TRBD1 aligns across 7 bases. This CDR3 region has 12 residues. The junction had 5 bases not matched to a gene; V was cut back by 3 bases and J by 9 bases. Germline values: CDR1 SGDLS, CDR2 YYNGEE. In DNA form, the CDR3 reads TGTGCCAGCAGCGGAGACAGGGCTAGCTACACCTTC. Translation gives CASSGDRASYTF.

The chain uses TRBV30 and TRBJ2-3; TRBD1 matches at 7 bases. This CDR3 is 14 amino acids long. The ends lost 7 bases at V and 4 bases at J; junction bases unmatched: 11. CDR1 is GTSNPN, CDR2 SVGIG, per germline (reference sequence). The CDR3, as DNA: TGTGCCTCGGACAGGTCAGGAGGTCCAGATACGCAGTATTTT. Amino acid sequence: CASDRSGGPDTQYF.